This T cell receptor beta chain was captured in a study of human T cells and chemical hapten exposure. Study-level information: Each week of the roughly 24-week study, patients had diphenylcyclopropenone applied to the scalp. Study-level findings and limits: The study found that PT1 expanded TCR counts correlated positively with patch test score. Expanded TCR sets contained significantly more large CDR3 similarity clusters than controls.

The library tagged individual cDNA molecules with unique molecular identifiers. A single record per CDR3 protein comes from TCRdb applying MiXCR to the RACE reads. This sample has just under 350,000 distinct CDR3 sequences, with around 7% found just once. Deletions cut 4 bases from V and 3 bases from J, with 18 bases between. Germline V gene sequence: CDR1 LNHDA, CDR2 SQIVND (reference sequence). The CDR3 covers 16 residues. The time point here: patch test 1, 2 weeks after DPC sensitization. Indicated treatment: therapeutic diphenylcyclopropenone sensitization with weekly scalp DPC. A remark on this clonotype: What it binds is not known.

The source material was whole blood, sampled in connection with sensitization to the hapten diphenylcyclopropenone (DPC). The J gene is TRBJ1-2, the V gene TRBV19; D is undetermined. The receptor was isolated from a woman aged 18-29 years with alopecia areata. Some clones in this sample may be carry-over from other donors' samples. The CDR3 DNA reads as TGTGCCAGTAGTACCCCAACGGGAGAGCTAGACTATGGCTACACCTTC. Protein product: CASSTPTGELDYGYTF.